The clone carrying this T cell receptor beta chain is labeled medium-sized (0.01 to 0.1%). The CDR3 has 15 amino acids. CDR1 is SNHLY and CDR2 is FYNNEI in the germline V gene. The V segment lost 6 bases and the J segment 3 bases; nucleotides outside the gene matches: 5. These data originate in a study of cytomegalovirus exposure and HLA in healthy donors. In the PCR, 60 Vbeta and 13 Jbeta primers were used. Using immunoSEQ multiplex PCR, the repertoire was profiled, and TCRdb retains in-frame clones only, with some absent. Of roughly 80,000 clones in the sample, roughly 74% were seen once. The sequenced sample was PBMCs. The chain links TRBV2 to TRBJ2-1; 10 bases align to TRBD2. The clonotype was recovered from a woman in her forties or fifties in good health and CMV-seropositive. The CDR3 spells CASSVSSGSYNEQFF. CDR3 in DNA: TGTGCCAGCAGCGTATCTAGCGGGAGCTACAATGAGCAGTTCTTC.